The present TCR beta chain was sequenced within a study of beta chain features in type 1 diabetes. The CDR3 contains 17 residues. The V end was cut by 4 bases, the J end by 1 base, with 15 bases between. Germline loops: CDR1 SGDLS, CDR2 YYNGEE. The entirety of the isolated RNA underwent reverse transcription, so expressed TCRB transcripts were sequenced. The repertoire was sequenced with immunoSEQ multiplex PCR; TCRdb's copy has only in-frame clones and lacks some. The data contain under 900,000 clones, roughly 16% of them singletons. The chain combines TRBV9 with TRBJ2-6, with D possibly being TRBD1 (6 bases). Material for sequencing was naive CD4+ T cells from blood. This sequence was found in a woman under 30 in good health. The CDR3 loop reads CASSLRDTISGANVLTF. The CDR3 nucleotides read TGTGCCAGCAGCCTCCGGGACACCATATCTGGGGCCAACGTCCTGACTTTC.